One sample yielded the 25 T cell receptor beta chains listed below, sequenced in a study of CD8 T cells in Susac syndrome. Reverse transcription used about 0.45 to 1 ug RNA and random hexamers. TCRdb re-analysed the immunoSEQ multiplex PCR reads in MiXCR, keeping a single row per CDR3 protein. The sample carries 150,000 to 200,000 distinct CDR3 sequences, less than 95% recorded once. Source material: CD4+ T cells from PBMCs. The receptors here all came from a human donor with multiple sclerosis.

The chain couples TRBV30 to TRBJ2-1; 8 nucleotides align to TRBD2. The V gene end was trimmed by 4 bases and the J gene end by 7 bases; junction bases not matched to a gene: 15. The germline V gene has CDR1 GTSNPN and CDR2 SVGIG (reference sequence). This CDR3 region has 16 residues. The CDR3 region has the DNA TGTGCCTGGACGGGGGCGGGAGGAGGCGGAGGGAATGAGCAGTTCTTC. It encodes CAWTGAGGGGGNEQFF. Based on the CDR3 plus reference TRBV30 and TRBJ2-1, the full variable domain is SQTIHQWPATLVQPVGSPLSLECTVEGTSNPNLYWYRQAAGRGLQLLFYSVGIGQISSEVPQNLSASRPQDRQFILSSKKLLLSDSGFYLCAWTGAGGGGGNEQFFGPGTRLTVL.

The rearrangement uses TRBV30 and TRBJ2-7; D is unclear. The CDR3 is made up of 11 amino acids. Deletions cut 2 bases from V and 5 bases from J, with 7 bases between. Germline CDR1 reads GTSNPN; CDR2 reads SVGIG (reference sequence). CDR3 coding DNA: TGTGCCTGGAGTCCCCTCGACGAGCAGTACTTC. As protein: CAWSPLDEQYF.

The chain carries TRBV3-1 and TRBJ1-1; D perhaps matches TRBD1 (5 bases). The germline V gene encodes CDR1 LGHDT and CDR2 YNNKEL (reference sequence). The CDR3 sequence is 15 residues long. V was shortened by 2 bases and J by 6 bases, with 16 bases between the two germline ends. CDR3 DNA sequence: TGTGCCAGCAGCCAAACAGACACGGGGGGGGCTGAAGCTTTCTTT. Its protein product is CASSQTDTGGAEAFF.

The chain combines TRBV15 with TRBJ1-2; D gene unclear. CDR3 length: 15 amino acids. Germline-derived CDR1 and CDR2 are LNHNV and YYDKDF (reference sequence). V gave up 0 bases and J gave up 8 bases, with 16 bases separating them. DNA for the CDR3: TGTGCCACCAGCAGAGATAGTGGGCGGTCGGGAGGCTACACCTTC. This sequence encodes CATSRDSGRSGGYTF.

The V and J genes are TRBV18 and TRBJ1-1; 8 positions agree with TRBD1. The germline gives CDR1 KGHSH, CDR2 LQKENI. J lost 4 bases, V lost 5 bases, and 9 bases had no gene match. The CDR3 totals 15 residues. The CDR3, as DNA: TGTGCCAGCTCAGCTACCCCAGGGGGCTCCACTGAAGCTTTCTTT. As protein: CASSATPGGSTEAFF.

The gene calls are TRBV6-6 and TRBJ2-5, with D perhaps TRBD2 (6 bases). The V gene lost 6 bases and the J gene lost 11 bases, with 13 bases spanning the gap. The CDR3 length is 11 residues. Germline CDR1 MNHNY, CDR2 SVGAGI (reference sequence). CDR3 in DNA: TGTGCCAGCAGCCCCAGCGGGCCTCAGTACTTC. Amino acids: CASSPSGPQYF.

The chain recombines TRBV20-1 with TRBJ2-5; D remains ambiguous. The length of the CDR3 is 12 residues. The V end lost 3 bases, the J end lost 7 bases, and 12 bases lay between the germline ends. The germline CDR1 and CDR2 sequences are DFQATT and SNEGSKA (reference sequence). The CDR3: CSARDPTGTQYF. CDR3 coding DNA: TGCAGTGCTAGGGATCCCACGGGGACCCAGTACTTC.

V gene TRBV20-1 combines with J gene TRBJ2-7; TRBD2 is a possible D gene (5 bases). The CDR3 covers 12 residues. V shed 3 bases and J shed 1 base, with 7 bases lying between them. Germline V gene lookup returns CDR1 DFQATT and CDR2 SNEGSKA (reference sequence). CDR3 sequence reads: CSARRTSYEQYF. The CDR3 DNA is TGCAGTGCTAGGAGGACTTCCTACGAGCAGTACTTC.

The chain links TRBV2 to TRBJ1-1; possibly TRBD1 for D (5 bases). The CDR3 runs 15 residues. V was cut by 7 bases and J by 0 bases, with 15 bases left in between. Germline lookup yields CDR1 SNHLY and CDR2 FYNNEI. CDR3 DNA: TGTGCCAGCAAAACGGGACGGAGGGTGAACACTGAAGCTTTCTTT. As protein: CASKTGRRVNTEAFF.

This sequence joins TRBV4-3 and TRBJ1-4; possible D gene TRBD1, 5 bases. The CDR3 length is 15 residues. With 5 bases removed from V and 2 bases from J, the gap between germline ends came to 12 bases. Germline V CDR1 and CDR2: LGHNA, YSLEER. The CDR3: CASSAGHTTNEKLFF. The CDR3 region has the DNA TGCGCCAGCAGCGCAGGACACACTACTAATGAAAAACTGTTTTTT.

This chain uses TRBV19 with TRBJ2-1, with 9 nucleotides matching TRBD2. Trimming at V came to 5 bases and at J to 1 base, leaving 6 bases not matched to a gene. This CDR3 has 16 residues. Germline V gene lookup returns CDR1 LNHDA and CDR2 SQIVND (reference sequence). The CDR3 DNA sequence: TGTGCCAGTAGTCCCGGACTAGCGCGATCCTACAATGAGCAGTTCTTC. As protein: CASSPGLARSYNEQFF.

V gene TRBV30 combines with J gene TRBJ1-6; D ambiguous. The CDR3 totals 13 residues. Per the germline V gene, CDR1 is GTSNPN and CDR2 is SVGIG (reference sequence). The ends were cut back, 0 bases at V and 10 bases at J, with 10 bases in the middle. CDR3 region: CAWSVSSQSPLHF. The CDR3 DNA reads as TGTGCCTGGAGTGTTTCTAGCCAATCACCCCTCCACTTT.

V gene TRBV6-2 or TRBV6-3 combines with J gene TRBJ1-2; TRBD1 aligns across 8 bases. The CDR3 contains 13 residues. Germline trimming cut 5 bases from V and 6 bases from J; bases unmatched to any gene: 5. Germline CDR1 and CDR2: MNHEY and SVGEGT. CDR3 in DNA: TGTGCCAGCAGTGACCAGGACAGGGATGGCTACACCTTC. Translated: CASSDQDRDGYTF.

J is TRBJ1-1 and V is TRBV13; D ambiguous. This CDR3 contains 15 residues. Germline lookup yields CDR1 PRHDT and CDR2 FYEKMQ (reference sequence). Between the trimmed V and J ends, which lost 4 bases and 0 bases, there was a span of 12 bases. The CDR3 DNA reads TGTGCCAGCAGCTCCCGACGAAGTGTGAACACTGAAGCTTTCTTT. Protein product: CASSSRRSVNTEAFF.

The V call is TRBV5-4, the J call TRBJ2-7; D perhaps matches TRBD2 (5 bases). CDR3 length: 14 residues. Trimming stripped 4 bases from V and 1 base from J, with 12 bases between. In germline, CDR1 is SGHNT, CDR2 YYREEE (reference sequence). The CDR3 DNA follows: TGTGCCAGCAGCCGAGGATCGGGGTCCTACGAGCAGTACTTC. The encoded protein is CASSRGSGSYEQYF. The full variable domain, in which reference TRBV5-4 and TRBJ2-7 provide the parts outside the CDR3, is ETGVTQSPTHLIKTRGQQVTLRCSSQSGHNTVSWYQQALGQGPQFIFQYYREEENGRGNFPPRFSGLQFPNYSSELNVNALELDDSALYLCASSRGSGSYEQYFGPGTRLTVT.

This clonotype was picked up one time. J is TRBJ1-2 and V is TRBV5-4; TRBD1 agrees at 8 bases. The CDR3 contains 15 residues. Germline-derived CDR1 and CDR2 are SGHNT and YYREEE (reference sequence). J gave up 7 bases and V 2 bases, and 10 bases lay outside the gene matches. CDR3 sequence: CASSLQGGGMRGYTF. CDR3 nucleotides: TGTGCCAGCAGCTTACAGGGGGGGGGTATGCGTGGCTACACCTTC.

The gene calls are TRBV18 and TRBJ1-1; 9 nucleotides match TRBD1. V dropped 3 bases and J dropped 3; count of bases not matched to a gene: 11. The germline V gene has CDR1 KGHSH and CDR2 LQKENI. The CDR3 spans 17 residues. The CDR3 sequence is CASSPPTGTGQDTEAFF. The CDR3 DNA follows: TGTGCCAGCTCACCGCCGACCGGGACAGGGCAGGACACTGAAGCTTTCTTT.

DNA of the CDR3: TGTGCCTGCTCTGGGGGCTATGTCGAGACCCAGTACTTC. It specifies CACSGGYVETQYF. V and J are TRBV30 and TRBJ2-5; a weak D match, TRBD1 (6 bases). The V end was cut by 6 bases, the J end by 5 bases, with 16 bases between. This CDR3 has 13 residues. CDR1 is GTSNPN and CDR2 is SVGIG in the germline V gene (reference sequence).

This chain joins TRBV6-2 or TRBV6-3 and TRBJ1-1; D remains unclear. The CDR3 consists of 14 residues. From germline, CDR1 is MNHEY and CDR2 SVGEGT. V shed 2 bases and J shed 1 base, with 8 bases lying between them. This CDR3 is CASSYDTENTEAFF. CDR3 in DNA: TGTGCCAGCAGTTACGACACTGAGAACACTGAAGCTTTCTTT.

Details on this clonotype: The junction and the germline gene differ at one end; a read error may be behind it. This rearrangement joins TRBV3-1 to TRBJ1-2; 7 bases fit TRBD1. CDR1 and CDR2 from the germline V gene are LGHDT and YNNKEL (reference sequence). This CDR3 region has 13 residues. CDR3 amino acids: CASSQGRDGTEHF. In nucleotides, the CDR3 is TGTGCCAGCAGCCAAGGCCGAGACGGGACAGAACACTTC. The complete variable domain, with remaining parts taken from reference TRBV3-1 and TRBJ1-2, reads DTAVSQTPKYLVTQMGNDKSIKCEQNLGHDTMYWYKQDSKKFLKIMFSYNNKELIINETVPNRFSPKSPDKAHLNLHINSLELGDSAVYFCASSQGRDGTEHFGSGTRLTVV.

The chain is built from TRBV3-1 and TRBJ1-5; D not resolved. CDR3 size: 14 residues. CDR1 and CDR2 (germline): LGHDT, YNNKEL (reference sequence). Trimming cost V 1 base and J 5 bases, with 9 bases left between them. The CDR3 sequence is CASSQAVGYQPQHF. The CDR3 DNA reads as TGTGCCAGCAGCCAAGCTGTGGGTTATCAGCCCCAGCATTTT. The complete variable domain, with remaining parts taken from reference TRBV3-1 and TRBJ1-5, reads DTAVSQTPKYLVTQMGNDKSIKCEQNLGHDTMYWYKQDSKKFLKIMFSYNNKELIINETVPNRFSPKSPDKAHLNLHINSLELGDSAVYFCASSQAVGYQPQHFGDGTRLSIL.

The J gene is TRBJ1-5, the V gene TRBV23-1, with D possibly being TRBD1 (6 bases). TRBV23-1 is given ORF status, its function remaining uncertain. Deletions cut 4 bases from V and 9 bases from J, with 19 bases between. The CDR3 spans 15 residues. CDR3 region: CASSLPTRGGRPQHF. The CDR3 nucleotides read TGCGCCAGCAGTCTGCCGACGAGGGGGGGGAGGCCCCAGCATTTT.

The chain uses TRBV20-1 and TRBJ1-4; 7 bases are shared with TRBD1. Germline V CDR1 and CDR2: DFQATT, SNEGSKA (reference sequence). CDR3 length equals 14 residues. Trimming at V came to 1 base and at J to 5 bases, leaving 4 bases not matched to a gene. The CDR3, as DNA: TGCAGTGCTAGAGGACAGGGAAAAAATGAAAAACTGTTTTTT. Its translation: CSARGQGKNEKLFF.

This clonotype was observed a few times. The chain has TRBV5-4 and TRBJ1-1; the match to TRBD1 covers 7 bases. The CDR3 is made up of 15 amino acids. The germline V gene has CDR1 SGHNT and CDR2 YYREEE (reference sequence). J was trimmed by 1 base and V by 2 bases; bases with no gene match: 5. The CDR3 DNA sequence: TGTGCCAGCAGCTTTAGACAGGGTTCGAACACTGAAGCTTTCTTT. This sequence encodes CASSFRQGSNTEAFF.

The genes are TRBV6-2 or TRBV6-3 and TRBJ1-2; perhaps TRBD1 as D (5 bases). Germline CDR1 is MNHEY and CDR2 is SVGEGT. Trimming stripped 7 bases from V and 6 bases from J, with 15 bases between. This CDR3 spans 13 amino acids. In DNA form, the CDR3 reads TGTGCCAGCACAATAGACAGCTTACATGGCTACACCTTC. This encodes CASTIDSLHGYTF.